This T cell receptor (beta chain) came from a study of identical twins. The CDR3 is 11 amino acids. Germline loops: CDR1 MNHEY, CDR2 SVGEGT. V was cut by 10 bases and J by 9 bases, with 13 bases left in between. Template switching (which added a universal primer site) was used, and cDNA carried unique molecular identifiers. MiXCR was run by TCRdb on the 5' RACE reads, yielding one entry per CDR3 protein. Among 1.5 million to 2 million distinct CDR3 sequences listed, less than 35% were seen once. With no exceptions, donors were healthy Caucasians. The study's findings and limits: Alpha sequences out of frame and shared by twins had excess low generation probability. Cord blood beta clonotypes that were abundant carried fewer insertions, and memory repertoires showed no such trend.

About this clonotype itself: The antigen is not known.

The sample consisted of cord blood. The rearrangement links TRBV6-2 or TRBV6-3 to TRBJ2-1; D gene unclear. The receptor's source is a newborn girl in good health. CDR3 sequence (DNA): TGTGCCACCGCAATGGGTACTGAGCAGTTCTTC. The encoded protein is CATAMGTEQFF.